The 18 T cell receptor beta chains in this list originate from one sample, sequenced in a study of blood T cell repertoires in COVID-19 (dated by TCRdb to about 2020). Library construction relied on the immunoSEQ multiplex PCR assay. TCRdb took this table from immuneACCESS and kept in-frame rearrangements with V and J called. Such tables lack part of the clones; where checked against another copy, unresolved V genes explain under half of the gap, and the rest is unexplained. This sample is represented by approximately 41,000 clones; around 90% of them were singletons. The top ten clonotypes cover roughly a tenth of the sample. The source material was peripheral blood. All receptors derive from a woman older than 75 with active COVID-19.

The CDR3 is CAWDRGGREEKLFF. The CDR3 region has the DNA TGTGCCTGGGACCGCGGGGGCCGTGAAGAAAAACTGTTTTTT. This chain uses TRBV30 with TRBJ1-4, with D perhaps matching TRBD1 (6 bases). The CDR3 has 14 amino acids. CDR1 GTSNPN and CDR2 SVGIG come from the germline V gene (reference sequence). V lost 5 bases, J lost 8 bases, and 18 bases lay in between.

The chain couples TRBV6-5 to TRBJ2-3; 8 nucleotides agree with TRBD2. The V segment lost 1 base and the J segment 0 bases; nucleotides outside the gene matches: 3. The germline gives CDR1 MNHEY, CDR2 SVGAGI. The CDR3 sequence is 16 residues long. The CDR3 here is CASSYFSGASTDTQYF. The CDR3 DNA reads TGTGCCAGCAGTTACTTTAGCGGGGCTAGCACAGATACGCAGTATTTT.

This chain links TRBV24-1 with TRBJ1-2; possible D gene TRBD1, 6 bases. There are 14 residues in the CDR3. V lost 3 bases and J 8 bases, leaving 15 bases between the germline ends. Germline loops: CDR1 KGHDR, CDR2 SFDVKD. The CDR3 protein is CATSDKQGSWGYTF. In DNA form, the CDR3 reads TGTGCCACCAGTGATAAACAGGGTTCGTGGGGCTACACCTTC.

This clone was seen a few times. A read error may produce the germline difference seen at one junction end. V and J are TRBV7-7 and TRBJ2-5; 10 nucleotides match TRBD1. Germline V lookup: CDR1 SSHAT, CDR2 FNYEAQ (reference sequence). CDR3 length equals 18 residues. CDR3 sequence: CASSLFASVTGGQETQYF. The CDR3 region has the DNA TGTGCTAGCAGTTTATTCGCTTCTGTGACAGGGGGCCAGGAGACCCAGTACTTC.

J is TRBJ1-6 and V is TRBV11-2; D unclear. Germline V lookup: CDR1 SGHAT, CDR2 FQNNGV. The CDR3 runs 14 residues. With 2 bases removed from V and 7 bases from J, the gap between germline ends came to 9 bases. The CDR3, as DNA: TGTGCCAGCAGCTTAAGTGACGGGAATTCACCCCTCCACTTT. This sequence encodes CASSLSDGNSPLHF.

A remark on this clone: One base away lies a much larger clone, so this may be a sequencing read error. Distinct nucleotide sequences in the sample also encode this CDR3. The gene calls are TRBV7-2 and TRBJ1-2; possibly TRBD1 for D (5 bases). V lost 1 base and J 5 bases, leaving 11 bases between the germline ends. The length of the CDR3 is 14 residues. Germline CDR1 SGHTA, CDR2 FQGNSA. CDR3 region: CASSLGRGGYGYTF. The CDR3 DNA reads as TGTGCCAGCAGCTTAGGGCGGGGGGGGTATGGCTACACCTTC.

This CDR3 reads CASSSKTGGTYEQYF. The CDR3 DNA sequence: TGTGCCAGCAGCTCCAAAACAGGGGGCACCTACGAGCAGTACTTC. V and J are TRBV7-2 and TRBJ2-7; 9 bases match TRBD1. CDR1 is SGHTA, CDR2 FQGNSA, per germline. The J segment lost 2 bases and the V segment lost 4 bases, leaving 6 bases of the junction unmatched. CDR3 length: 15 residues.

This sequence joins TRBV7-9 and TRBJ2-7; possible D gene TRBD2, 6 bases. CDR1 is SEHNR and CDR2 is FQNEAQ in the germline V gene (reference sequence). The CDR3 sequence is 13 residues long. With 9 bases removed from V and 1 base from J, the gap between germline ends came to 13 bases. The CDR3 loop is CASRDSLSYEQYF. CDR3 in DNA: TGTGCCAGTCGGGACTCCCTTTCCTACGAGCAGTACTTC.

The chain carries TRBV21-1 and TRBJ2-4; the table assigns TRBD2, which was not confirmed against the DNA. TRBV21-1 is listed as a pseudogene. The CDR3 has 18 amino acids. The CDR3 spells CASRPAAGEGVAKNIQYF. The CDR3 region has the DNA TGTGCCAGCAGACCCGCTGCAGGGGAGGGGGTAGCCAAAAACATTCAGTACTTC.

The CDR3 protein is CASSDQTSGGADTQYF. Here the CDR3 DNA reads TGTGCCAGCAGTGACCAGACTAGCGGGGGGGCGGATACGCAGTATTTT. This rearrangement joins TRBV6-4 to TRBJ2-3; 14 bases are shared with TRBD2. V dropped 2 bases and J dropped 6; count of bases not matched to a gene: 4. The CDR3 is 16 amino acids. Germline V CDR1 and CDR2: MRHNA, SNTAGT.

The rearrangement links TRBV27 to TRBJ2-7; a possible D gene is TRBD2 (5 bases). V lost 5 bases and J 0 bases, leaving 17 bases between the germline ends. The CDR3 has 16 amino acids. Germline CDR1 and CDR2: MNHEY and SMNVEV (reference sequence). CDR3 sequence reads: CASSPLRSGNSYEQYF. The DNA for the CDR3 is TGTGCCAGCAGTCCCCTCCGGAGCGGAAACTCCTACGAGCAGTACTTC.

The rearrangement joins TRBV24-1 to TRBJ2-3; 9 nucleotides match TRBD1. The length of the CDR3 is 15 residues. V shed 4 bases and J 2 bases; nucleotides not matched to a gene: 3. Germline CDR1 KGHDR, CDR2 SFDVKD. The DNA for the CDR3 is TGTGCCACCAGTGACCGGGACAGGGACACAGATACGCAGTATTTT. It is translated as CATSDRDRDTDTQYF.

This clone was counted a few times. The rearrangement joins TRBV15 to TRBJ2-7; 7 nucleotides align to TRBD2. The CDR3 runs 15 residues. Germline CDR1 reads LNHNV; CDR2 reads YYDKDF (reference sequence). V shed 1 base, J shed 4 bases, and the junction held 7 bases outside the gene matches. CDR3 sequence (DNA): TGTGCCACCAGCAGAGTAAGCGGGGTGGAGTACGAGCAGTACTTC. This codes for CATSRVSGVEYEQYF.

The chain couples TRBV9 to TRBJ2-3, with 8 positions matching TRBD2. Trimming removed 5 bases from V and 8 bases from J; junction bases left unmatched: 7. Germline CDR1 and CDR2: SGDLS and YYNGEE. The CDR3 is made up of 13 amino acids. The CDR3 coding sequence is TGTGCCAGCAGTACGGGGGGGCCAGGTACGCAGTATTTT. Translating gives CASSTGGPGTQYF.

The V and J genes are TRBV12-3 or TRBV12-4 and TRBJ1-1, with D perhaps matching TRBD1 (5 bases). Trimming removed 3 bases at V and 10 bases at J, with 15 bases between. The CDR3 loop spans 13 amino acids. The CDR3 reads CASSLPPGVGAFF. Here the CDR3 DNA reads TGTGCCAGCAGTTTGCCCCCGGGGGTTGGAGCTTTCTTT.

The chain recombines TRBV4-3 with TRBJ2-7, with D perhaps matching TRBD1 (5 bases). The length of the CDR3 is 13 residues. Germline loops: CDR1 LGHNA, CDR2 YSLEER. V shed 0 bases and J shed 10 bases, with 13 bases lying between them. The CDR3, as DNA: TGCGCCAGCAGCCAAGAACAGGAACACCCTCAGTACTTC. Encoded protein: CASSQEQEHPQYF.

The J gene is TRBJ2-3, the V gene TRBV6-6; TRBD2 matches at 8 bases. The V and J ends lost 10 bases and 1 base, in that order; junction bases with no gene match: 13. This CDR3 has 16 amino acids. Per germline, CDR1 MNHNY and CDR2 SVGAGI (reference sequence). This CDR3 reads CAITNHRGGRTDTQYF. Written as DNA, the CDR3 is TGTGCCATCACCAACCACCGCGGGGGGCGCACAGATACGCAGTATTTT.

The gene calls are TRBV6-5 and TRBJ1-5; D unclear. Germline V gene sequence: CDR1 MNHEY, CDR2 SVGAGI. The CDR3 length is 16 residues. V lost 4 bases to trimming and J lost 0 bases, with 13 bases between them. The CDR3 DNA is TGTGCCAGCAGTTCCGTGCGGCTCAATAGCAATCAGCCCCAGCATTTT. This codes for CASSSVRLNSNQPQHF.